One sample yielded the 32 T cell receptor beta chains listed below, sequenced in a study of shared clonotypes between healthy human individuals. Selected positively for CCR7 and CD45RO-negative, naive CD8 cells excluded terminally differentiated effector memory CD45RA+ cells. TCRdb's copy holds only in-frame clones and misses some; the assay was immunoSEQ multiplex PCR. Of some 2 million clones listed, about 95% were seen once; the top ten hold about 1.1%. Sequenced input: naive CD8+ T cells sorted from blood. The receptors originated from a man aged 18-30 years in good health.

V gene TRBV9 combines with J gene TRBJ2-2; D not certain. The CDR3 runs 13 residues. The germline V gene has CDR1 SGDLS and CDR2 YYNGEE. Trimming left V 5 bases short and J 7 bases short, with 12 bases between. Written as DNA, the CDR3 is TGTGCCAGCAGGGAACCTATGGGCGGGGAGCTGTTTTTT. Encoded protein: CASREPMGGELFF.

The gene calls are TRBV4-2 and TRBJ2-3; 8 bases are a match to TRBD2. Trimming at V came to 0 bases and at J to 0 bases, leaving 8 bases not matched to a gene. This CDR3 spans 18 amino acids. CDR1 is LGHNA and CDR2 is YNFKEQ in the germline V gene. The CDR3 loop reads CASSQDPTSDLSTDTQYF. Here the CDR3 DNA reads TGTGCCAGCAGCCAAGATCCGACTAGCGACTTGAGCACAGATACGCAGTATTTT.

In DNA, the CDR3 is TGTGCCAGCAGTGAAGACTTCTACGAGCAGTACTTC. Translation: CASSEDFYEQYF. J is TRBJ2-7 and V is TRBV2; D is ambiguous. CDR3 length equals 12 residues. Germline values: CDR1 SNHLY, CDR2 FYNNEI. Trimming cost V 1 base and J 3 bases, with 4 bases left between them.

The chain joins TRBV6-5 to TRBJ2-7, with 7 bases that match TRBD1. The CDR3 length is 15 residues. Trimming at V came to 2 bases and at J to 5 bases, leaving 9 bases not matched to a gene. The germline gives CDR1 MNHEY, CDR2 SVGAGI. In nucleotides, the CDR3 is TGTGCCAGCAGTTACGCTTCTATAGGGGGCGACGAGCAGTACTTC. Amino acids: CASSYASIGGDEQYF.

This chain joins TRBV5-1 and TRBJ2-2; 9 bases line up with TRBD2. V was pared by 0 bases and J by 2 bases, with 5 bases of the junction left unmatched. This CDR3 is 17 amino acids long. CDR1 is SGHRS, CDR2 YFSETQ, per germline. The CDR3: CASSLAVAGVNTGELFF. In nucleotides, the CDR3 is TGCGCCAGCAGCTTGGCTGTAGCGGGGGTTAACACCGGGGAGCTGTTTTTT. Full variable domain (outside the CDR3, taken from reference TRBV5-1 and TRBJ2-2): KAGVTQTPRYLIKTRGQQVTLSCSPISGHRSVSWYQQTPGQGLQFLFEYFSETQRNKGNFPGRFSGRQFSNSRSEMNVSTLELGDSALYLCASSLAVAGVNTGELFFGEGSRLTVL.

The chain couples TRBV11-3 to TRBJ2-7, with 7 nucleotides matching TRBD2. Germline values: CDR1 SGHNT, CDR2 YENEEA. The J segment lost 0 bases and the V segment lost 4 bases, leaving 6 bases of the junction unmatched. The CDR3 is 15 amino acids. The CDR3: CASSSRAGDSYEQYF. Written as DNA, the CDR3 is TGTGCCAGCAGCTCCCGGGCGGGGGACTCCTACGAGCAGTACTTC.

The rearrangement links TRBV9 to TRBJ2-6; no clear D. CDR1 is SGDLS and CDR2 is YYNGEE in the germline V gene. The length of the CDR3 is 17 residues. Trimming took off 6 bases at V and 0 bases at J, with 16 bases between the two ends. CDR3 sequence: CASTRPESSSGANVLTF. In nucleotides, the CDR3 is TGTGCCAGCACCAGGCCGGAGTCAAGCTCTGGGGCCAACGTCCTGACTTTC.

This clone was recorded once. The chain is built from TRBV11-3 and TRBJ2-7; TRBD2 aligns across 9 bases. The junction had 1 base not matched to a gene; V was cut back by 5 bases and J by 2 bases. The CDR3 has 13 residues. CDR1 is SGHNT and CDR2 is YENEEA in the germline V gene. Here the CDR3 reads CASSPSGAYEQYF. The CDR3 nucleotides read TGTGCCAGCAGCCCTAGCGGGGCCTACGAGCAGTACTTC.

The rearrangement links TRBV29-1 to TRBJ2-7, with 7 positions matching TRBD1. Trimming removed 0 bases from V and 4 bases from J; junction bases left unmatched: 9. This CDR3 is built from 15 residues. Germline loops: CDR1 SQVTM, CDR2 ANQGSEA. The CDR3 region has the DNA TGCAGCGTTGAAGATCTAGTAGGGGGCAGATACGAGCAGTACTTC. It yields the protein CSVEDLVGGRYEQYF.

This sequence joins TRBV6-1 and TRBJ2-3, with 8 positions matching TRBD1. CDR1 is MNHNS and CDR2 is SASEGT in the germline V gene. After removal of 8 bases from V and 6 bases from J, the junction contained 10 bases not matched to a gene. There are 14 residues in the CDR3. Here the CDR3 reads CASSEFQGADTQYF. CDR3 nucleotide sequence: TGTGCCAGCTCTGAGTTTCAGGGGGCTGATACGCAGTATTTT.

The rearrangement links TRBV4-1 to TRBJ2-1; 12 bases are shared with TRBD2. There are 16 residues in the CDR3. Germline CDR1 MGHRA, CDR2 YSYEKL. With V trimmed by 6 bases and J by 9 bases, 12 bases remained unmatched. The DNA of the CDR3 is TGCGCCAGCAGTCCGACTAGCGGGAGTGGTGGGGGTGAGCAGTTCTTC. It specifies CASSPTSGSGGGEQFF.

This clone showed up just once. The gene calls are TRBV4-1 and TRBJ1-6; TRBD1 aligns across 9 bases. Per the germline V gene, CDR1 is MGHRA and CDR2 is YSYEKL. The V segment lost 4 bases and the J segment 9 bases; nucleotides outside the gene matches: 4. This CDR3 spans 14 amino acids. CDR3 nucleotide sequence: TGCGCCAGCAGCCCGACAGGGGGAGGTTCACCCCTCCACTTT. Translation: CASSPTGGGSPLHF.

The genes are TRBV9 and TRBJ2-2; the D gene is possibly TRBD1 (5 bases). This CDR3 contains 18 residues. The germline V and J ends were trimmed by 0 bases and 1 base, with 16 bases remaining between them. Germline CDR1 SGDLS, CDR2 YYNGEE. Here the CDR3 reads CASSVGGRRQLNTGELFF. The CDR3 coding sequence is TGTGCCAGCAGCGTAGGAGGTAGGAGACAGCTGAACACCGGGGAGCTGTTTTTT. Supplemented by reference TRBV9 and TRBJ2-2, the full variable domain reads DSGVTQTPKHLITATGQRVTLRCSPRSGDLSVYWYQQSLDQGLQFLIQYYNGEERAKGNILERFSAQQFPDLHSELNLSSLELGDSALYFCASSVGGRRQLNTGELFFGEGSRLTVL.

This chain links TRBV29-1 with TRBJ2-1; 10 positions agree with TRBD1. CDR3 size: 15 residues. Germline V CDR1 and CDR2: SQVTM, ANQGSEA. With 3 bases clipped from V and 7 bases from J, the junction kept 9 bases outside the gene matches. CDR3 DNA sequence: TGCAGCGTTGATGCGTTTATGGGACAGGGGAATGAGCAGTTCTTC. Encoded protein: CSVDAFMGQGNEQFF.

J is TRBJ2-7 and V is TRBV10-3, with TRBD1 matching over 9 bases. This CDR3 has 12 amino acids. The J segment lost 5 bases and the V segment lost 11 bases, leaving 7 bases of the junction unmatched. Germline CDR1 is ENHRY and CDR2 is SYGVKD. This CDR3 reads CAPRTGAHEQYF. For the CDR3, the DNA is TGTGCCCCCCGGACAGGGGCACACGAGCAGTACTTC.

This clone showed up just a few times. The V gene is TRBV4-1, the J gene TRBJ2-7, with D maybe TRBD2 (6 bases). Germline V gives CDR1 MGHRA, CDR2 YSYEKL. CDR3 size: 17 residues. Between the trimmed V and J ends, which lost 0 bases and 1 base, there was a span of 16 bases. The CDR3 nucleotides are TGCGCCAGCAGCCAAGAAGGGTTCGGGGCGGGGTCCTACGAGCAGTACTTC. This gives the protein CASSQEGFGAGSYEQYF.

V usage is TRBV25-1 and J usage is TRBJ2-3; no clear D. CDR3 length equals 15 residues. Germline CDR1 is MGHDK and CDR2 is SYGVNS. V shed 1 base and J shed 4 bases, with 12 bases lying between them. CDR3 in amino acids: CASSEFMGLSDTQYF. The CDR3 DNA is TGTGCCAGCAGTGAATTTATGGGTTTATCAGATACGCAGTATTTT.

On this clone: The sample carries other DNA sequences with the same CDR3. The chain is built from TRBV4-3 and TRBJ2-3; the match to TRBD2 covers 8 bases. The V gene's germline CDR1 is LGHNA and CDR2 YSLEER. J was trimmed by 1 base and V by 4 bases; bases with no gene match: 4. CDR3 size: 15 residues. The CDR3 bases are TGCGCCAGCAGCCGATTGACTAGCGGCACAGATACGCAGTATTTT. Encoded protein: CASSRLTSGTDTQYF.

A word on this clone: Different DNA sequences within this sample yield the same CDR3. This CDR3 is CSVEGPAYEQYF. For the CDR3, the DNA is TGCAGCGTTGAGGGTCCGGCCTACGAGCAGTACTTC. The chain joins TRBV29-1 to TRBJ2-7; D uncertain. The V end was cut by 3 bases, the J end by 2 bases, with 8 bases between. CDR1 and CDR2 from the germline V gene are SQVTM and ANQGSEA. The CDR3 extends over 12 amino acids.

This rearrangement joins TRBV15 to TRBJ1-4; 8 nucleotides agree with TRBD1. The CDR3 totals 14 residues. The germline gives CDR1 LNHNV, CDR2 YYDKDF (reference sequence). J gave up 6 bases and V 4 bases, and 4 bases lay outside the gene matches. The CDR3 sequence: CATSIRGRDEKLFF. The DNA for the CDR3 is TGTGCCACCAGCATCAGGGGGCGCGATGAAAAACTGTTTTTT.

A single count supports this clone. The chain combines TRBV2 with TRBJ2-2, with a possible D match to TRBD1 (7 bases). The germline V and J ends were trimmed by 2 bases and 4 bases, with 14 bases remaining between them. CDR1 and CDR2 from the germline V gene are SNHLY and FYNNEI. The CDR3 is 16 amino acids. CDR3 nucleotide sequence: TGTGCCAGCAGTGAACAGGGGGGCTGGGGCACCGGGGAGCTGTTTTTT. Protein product: CASSEQGGWGTGELFF.

The chain is built from TRBV11-2 and TRBJ1-1; D uncertain. The CDR3 consists of 14 residues. V gave up 4 bases and J gave up 5 bases, with 14 bases separating them. CDR1 is SGHAT and CDR2 is FQNNGV in the germline V gene. The CDR3: CASSSNIKKTEAFF. The CDR3 nucleotides read TGTGCCAGCAGCTCCAATATCAAGAAAACTGAAGCTTTCTTT.

V and J are TRBV7-9 and TRBJ2-7; 11 bases are a match to TRBD1. This CDR3 has 17 residues. V lost 3 bases, J lost 7 bases, and 14 bases stayed unmatched. In germline, CDR1 is SEHNR, CDR2 FQNEAQ (reference sequence). The CDR3: CASSFGAEGQGASEQYF. CDR3 DNA sequence: TGTGCCAGCAGCTTTGGCGCCGAAGGACAGGGGGCGAGTGAGCAGTACTTC.

The chain uses TRBV6-1 and TRBJ1-6; D is undetermined. The germline V gene encodes CDR1 MNHNS and CDR2 SASEGT. The ends were cut back, 1 base at V and 9 bases at J, with 13 bases in the middle. The CDR3 spans 15 residues. CDR3 loop: CASSEGPGTSSPLHF. The CDR3 region has the DNA TGTGCCAGCAGTGAAGGCCCGGGAACCTCTTCACCCCTCCACTTT.

This chain joins TRBV6-1 and TRBJ1-4; no reliable D call. The CDR3 consists of 14 residues. V dropped 8 bases and J dropped 4 bases, with 14 bases sitting between them. From germline, CDR1 is MNHNS and CDR2 SASEGT. CDR3 sequence: CASGLGGINEKLFF. CDR3 coding DNA: TGTGCCAGCGGCCTTGGCGGTATTAATGAAAAACTGTTTTTT.

The rearrangement links TRBV25-1 to TRBJ2-5; D is possibly TRBD1 (5 bases). This CDR3 has 14 amino acids. Trimming took off 0 bases at V and 5 bases at J, with 10 bases between the two ends. Germline CDR1 is MGHDK and CDR2 is SYGVNS. The CDR3 protein is CASSEYGARETQYF. The CDR3 nucleotides read TGTGCCAGCAGTGAATATGGGGCTCGGGAGACCCAGTACTTC.

This sequence joins TRBV18 and TRBJ2-5; D might be TRBD1 (5 bases). Germline V gene lookup returns CDR1 KGHSH and CDR2 LQKENI. Between the trimmed V and J ends, which lost 4 bases and 4 bases, there was a span of 19 bases. The CDR3 is 16 amino acids. CDR3: CASSQGSRLLGETQYF. For the CDR3, the DNA is TGTGCCAGCTCACAGGGGTCCAGGTTGCTGGGAGAGACCCAGTACTTC.

The chain uses TRBV4-2 and TRBJ1-1; no definite D call. V lost 1 base to trimming and J lost 2 bases, with 14 bases between them. The CDR3 is 16 amino acids. Looked up from germline, CDR1 is LGHNA and CDR2 is YNFKEQ. The CDR3 bases are TGTGCCAGCAGCCAAGCCAGTAGGACGGCTAACACTGAAGCTTTCTTT. Amino acids: CASSQASRTANTEAFF.

The chain couples TRBV19 to TRBJ1-2, with D hard to call. V lost 7 bases and J lost 5, with 17 bases in between. The V gene's germline CDR1 is LNHDA and CDR2 SQIVND (reference sequence). This CDR3 region has 14 residues. The CDR3 DNA is TGTGCCAGTATCTTTAGGATACACTATTATGGCTACACCTTC. Translation gives CASIFRIHYYGYTF. The complete variable domain, with remaining parts taken from reference TRBV19 and TRBJ1-2, reads DGGITQSPKYLFRKEGQNVTLSCEQNLNHDAMYWYRQDPGQGLRLIYYSQIVNDFQKGDIAEGYSVSREKKESFPLTVTSAQKNPTAFYLCASIFRIHYYGYTFGSGTRLTVV.

The rearrangement joins TRBV11-2 to TRBJ1-1; D is undetermined. Germline V gene lookup returns CDR1 SGHAT and CDR2 FQNNGV. This CDR3 is 14 amino acids long. V gave up 5 bases and J gave up 1 base, with 11 bases separating them. CDR3 amino acids: CASSPLSSNTEAFF. The DNA for the CDR3 is TGTGCCAGCAGCCCCTTATCTTCGAACACTGAAGCTTTCTTT.

The rearrangement links TRBV5-6 to TRBJ2-4; 8 nucleotides align to TRBD1. V lost 4 bases, J lost 1 base, and 7 bases stayed unmatched. Looked up from germline, CDR1 is SGHDT and CDR2 is YYEEEE. This CDR3 spans 16 amino acids. CDR3 coding DNA: TGTGCCAGCAGCAAAGGGACAGGCTGGGCCAAAAACATTCAGTACTTC. It specifies CASSKGTGWAKNIQYF.

The rearrangement uses TRBV4-1 and TRBJ1-5, with D perhaps TRBD1 (5 bases). Between the trimmed V and J ends, which lost 0 bases and 5 bases, there was a span of 17 bases. The CDR3 is 17 amino acids. Per the germline V gene, CDR1 is MGHRA and CDR2 is YSYEKL. The DNA for the CDR3 is TGCGCCAGCAGCCAAGATATCGATAGGGGAGGCCATCAGCCCCAGCATTTT. This sequence encodes CASSQDIDRGGHQPQHF.